The 9 T cell receptor beta chains in this list originate from one sample, sequenced in a study of T cell repertoires in cytomegalovirus infection. Their cognate antigens are unknown. TCRdb used MiXCR to reprocess the reads, holding one entry per CDR3 protein. The table lists 45,000 to 55,000 distinct CDR3 sequences, about a fifth of them singletons, with about 55% in the top ten. Sequencing used CD8+ T cells from cultured PBMCs, obtained from culture after CMV antigen stimulation. The origin of the receptors is a human donor in good health (CMV status not recorded). Some clones in this sample may be carry-over from other donors' samples.

This clonotype occurred many times. The chain carries TRBV7-2 and TRBJ2-1, with no clear D. Germline CDR1 reads SGHTA; CDR2 reads FQGNSA. V lost 5 bases to trimming and J lost 0 bases, with 11 bases between them. The CDR3 sequence is 15 residues long. CDR3 DNA: TGTGCCAGCAGCCCCGACCTCAGCTCCTACAATGAGCAGTTCTTC. Protein: CASSPDLSSYNEQFF.

This clonotype was seen at least ten times. The genes are TRBV10-1 and TRBJ2-2, with 8 bases that match TRBD2. J was trimmed by 3 bases and V by 2 bases; bases with no gene match: 5. The CDR3 runs 16 residues. Germline CDR1 and CDR2: WNHNN and SYGVQD (reference sequence). The CDR3 protein is CASSEREREYTGELFF. The CDR3 nucleotides are TGCGCCAGCAGTGAGCGCGAGCGGGAGTACACCGGGGAGCTGTTTTTT.

This clonotype has just one count. This may come from a read error, since a much larger clone is one base off. CDR3 amino acids: CANSLALTGPRSTDTQYF. DNA for the CDR3: TGCGCCAACAGCTTGGCCCTAACGGGACCTCGTAGCACAGATACGCAGTATTTT. This chain uses TRBV5-1 with TRBJ2-3, with D possibly called TRBD1 or TRBD2 (5 bases each). The germline V gene encodes CDR1 SGHRS and CDR2 YFSETQ. The CDR3 has 18 amino acids.

The rearrangement joins TRBV4-3 to TRBJ2-7; D may correspond to TRBD1 or TRBD2 (5 bases each). The germline CDR1 and CDR2 sequences are LGHNA and YSLEER. Trimming removed 3 bases from V and 0 bases from J, with 15 bases in between. This CDR3 has 16 residues. CDR3 loop: CASSQFRDGYSYEQYF. CDR3 DNA: TGCGCCAGCAGCCAGTTCCGGGACGGCTACTCCTACGAGCAGTACTTC.

The chain recombines TRBV7-9 with TRBJ2-1, with D perhaps TRBD1 or TRBD2 (6 bases each). V gave up 2 bases and J gave up 2 bases, with 10 bases separating them. Germline V CDR1 and CDR2: SEHNR, FQNEAQ (reference sequence). The CDR3 runs to 15 residues. In DNA form, the CDR3 reads TGTGCCAGCAGCTTATGGAGGGGGACCTACAATGAGCAGTTCTTC. Residues: CASSLWRGTYNEQFF.

This clonotype came up a few times. This sequence joins TRBV6-2 or TRBV6-3 and TRBJ2-1; 12 bases match TRBD2. This CDR3 comprises 14 residues. CDR1 and CDR2 (germline): MNHEY, SVGEGT. The CDR3 here is CAHAASGGDNEQFF. Here the CDR3 DNA reads TGTGCTCACGCGGCTAGCGGGGGGGACAATGAGCAGTTCTTC.

The chain employs TRBV12-3 or TRBV12-4 and TRBJ2-2, with TRBD2 matching 7 bases. CDR3 size: 15 residues. With 3 bases clipped from V and 3 bases from J, the junction kept 4 bases outside the gene matches. Here the CDR3 DNA reads TGTGCCAGCAGTTTGGCCGCGGGGGACACCGGGGAGCTGTTTTTT. It is translated as CASSLAAGDTGELFF.

This clonotype was found many times. The rearrangement uses TRBV7-6 and TRBJ2-1, with D perhaps matching TRBD1 (6 bases). The V and J ends lost 0 bases and 1 base respectively, with 10 bases between them. The CDR3 totals 16 residues. CDR1 SGHVS and CDR2 FNYEAQ come from the germline V gene. The CDR3 is CASSLASGASYNEQFF. Written as DNA, the CDR3 is TGTGCCAGCAGCTTAGCATCAGGGGCATCCTACAATGAGCAGTTCTTC.

V usage is TRBV5-4 and J usage is TRBJ2-7; a weak D match, TRBD1 (6 bases). This CDR3 has 14 amino acids. Germline V gene data show CDR1 as SGHNT and CDR2 as YYREEE (reference sequence). Trimming took 1 base from V and 7 from J, leaving 15 bases between them. CDR3 sequence reads: CASSLFQGPGEQYF. The CDR3 DNA reads TGTGCCAGCAGCTTGTTCCAGGGGCCGGGGGAGCAGTACTTC. The full variable domain, in which reference TRBV5-4 and TRBJ2-7 provide the parts outside the CDR3, is ETGVTQSPTHLIKTRGQQVTLRCSSQSGHNTVSWYQQALGQGPQFIFQYYREEENGRGNFPPRFSGLQFPNYSSELNVNALELDDSALYLCASSLFQGPGEQYFGPGTRLTVT.